Each of the 5 T cell receptor beta chains below was sequenced from the same sample in a study of T cell repertoires in cytomegalovirus infection (dated by TCRdb to the late 2010s). These receptors lack a known antigen. The treatment or condition label here, explained by the study, means: in vitro stimulation with specific CMV peptide epitopes to enrich CMV-specific T cells. The listed sequencing device is Illumina HiSeq 1500. The raw public reads went through TCRdb reprocessing: fastp at Q25, MiXCR clone calling, in-frame beta chains kept. Every distinct CDR3 protein forms one entry, paired with its most common genes and DNA. The sample yields about 310,000 distinct CDR3 sequences; approximately 25% were counted once. About 14% of the sample rests with the top ten. This specimen was cultured PBMCs, taken from culture after CMV antigen stimulation. All receptors come from a human donor in good health (CMV status not recorded). Some clones in this sample may be carry-over from other donors' samples.

The V call is TRBV7-4, the J call TRBJ1-1, with TRBD1 matching over 10 bases. Germline V gene data show CDR1 as SGHVT and CDR2 as SQSDAQ. CDR3 length equals 15 residues. J was trimmed by 7 bases and V by 2 bases; bases with no gene match: 7. CDR3 nucleotides: TGTGCCAGCAGCTTATTTCGACAGGGGGCCATTGAAGCTTTCTTT. This codes for CASSLFRQGAIEAFF.

V and J are TRBV4-3 and TRBJ2-7; a possible D gene is TRBD2 (6 bases). V lost 0 bases and J lost 3, with 15 bases in between. The CDR3 consists of 16 residues. The germline gives CDR1 LGHNA, CDR2 YSLEER. CDR3 amino acids: CASSQDRNAGSYEQYF. CDR3 in DNA: TGCGCCAGCAGCCAAGATCGAAACGCCGGGAGCTACGAGCAGTACTTC.

The CDR3 sequence is CATSHGTDTQYF. Written as DNA, the CDR3 is TGTGCCACCAGTCATGGCACAGATACGCAGTATTTT. The chain links TRBV24-1 to TRBJ2-3; no firm D call. Looked up from germline, CDR1 is KGHDR and CDR2 is SFDVKD. V lost 6 bases and J 1 base, leaving 4 bases between the germline ends. The CDR3 sequence is 12 residues long.

This clonotype came up a few times. V usage is TRBV5-1 and J usage is TRBJ1-1; D not resolved. The CDR3 consists of 15 residues. The germline V and J ends were trimmed by 1 base and 7 bases, with 17 bases remaining between them. Germline V lookup: CDR1 SGHRS, CDR2 YFSETQ. The CDR3 loop is CASSLFVNVGSEAFF. In nucleotides, the CDR3 is TGCGCCAGCAGCTTGTTTGTAAACGTTGGGAGTGAAGCTTTCTTT.

The gene calls are TRBV6-6 and TRBJ1-5; D not certain. The CDR3 loop spans 14 amino acids. Germline V lookup: CDR1 MNHNY, CDR2 SVGAGI (reference sequence). The germline V and J ends were trimmed by 4 bases and 7 bases, with 14 bases remaining between them. Here the CDR3 reads CASSLGGKEQPQHF. The DNA of the CDR3 is TGTGCCAGCAGTTTGGGAGGGAAGGAACAGCCCCAGCATTTT.